The T cell receptor beta chain under discussion was sequenced for a study of shared clonotypes between healthy human individuals. Genomic DNA from each subset was divided evenly over several immunoSEQ plates. Some clones are missing from TCRdb's copy, which holds only in-frame ones; the method was immunoSEQ multiplex PCR. The table shows over 1.4 million clones, with around 97% occurring only once. The CDR3 spans 11 residues. Germline lookup yields CDR1 GTSNPN and CDR2 SVGIG (reference sequence). The trim removed 0 bases at V and 12 bases at J, leaving 2 bases unmatched. The chain recombines TRBV30 with TRBJ2-1; the match to TRBD2 covers 7 bases. Sequenced input: naive CD4+ T cells sorted from blood. Subset specified: CD45RA+ positively selected. The source of this sequence is a man aged 25 to 40 in good health. CDR3: CAWSVGGWQFF. The CDR3 region has the DNA TGTGCCTGGAGTGTCGGGGGGTGGCAGTTCTTC.